This T cell receptor (beta chain) was sequenced for a study of T cells after posttransplantation cyclophosphamide (dated by TCRdb to the mid-2010s). Context from the whole study: Using TRB sequencing, the study followed how the T cell repertoire rebuilt after myeloablative bone marrow transplantation with posttransplantation cyclophosphamide given as GVHD prophylaxis. Because TRA and TRB clonality were tightly correlated in several samples, subsequent TCR analyses were focused on TRB only. In 3 patients, TRB sequencing was also performed on up to roughly 3 more blood samples taken 2 to 5.2 years after transplant, and in 4 patients, pretransplant blood was also TRB-sequenced. Blood from all 35 or so PTCy patients with 1-year posttransplant specimens was subjected to TRB sequencing. Samples from under 40 PTCy-treated patients, along with samples from some 16 of their related bone marrow donors, underwent antigen receptor sequencing. Public TRB sequences were compared against a database of over 3,000 sequences linked to responses to pathogens, tumor antigens, self-antigens and alloantigens.

Inclusive of the bounding cysteine and phenylalanine, the CDR3 is 14 residues long. Just CDR3 DNA is preserved here, 42 bases in frame from base 1. Sequences MNHEY (CDR1) and SVGAGI (CDR2) are obtained from the germline V gene. For this chain, trimming is 6 bases at the V end and 1 base at the J end, and the number of junction bases without a gene match is 5. TRB sequencing used genomic DNA with the immunoSEQ assay at survey resolution or the hsTCRB kit. As for the original processing: Initial read processing used immunoSEQ software, and repertoire analyses used the LymphoSeq R package. Clonality was computed as 1 minus normalized Shannon entropy; Gini coefficient was also calculated for each TRB dataset. To infer phenotypes in unsorted samples, TRB sequences from sorted subsets of the recipient or donor were mapped onto the unsorted samples of the same recipient. In its TCRdb copy, this immuneACCESS table keeps in-frame sequences only and misses some clones. Where compared with another copy, unresolved V genes explain less than half of these, and the others have no known cause. The V and J calls and the clone size are those of that table, but D and trimming were determined from the DNA. This sample gives some 20,000 clones in total; around 90% of them show up just once. Approximately 7.3% of the sample rests with the top ten.

What the work shows at the level of the full study, not this receptor alone: The TRB repertoires of T cells infiltrating skin or the GI tract showed only limited overlap with the TRB repertoires found in blood. At 1-2 months, donor-recipient similarity was low but rose over the first year, and the later blood repertoires were often dominated by donor CD8+ memory clones. Across the 45 or so patients, TRB clonality was highly associated with recipient CMV seropositivity and CMV reactivation, and diversity with PTCy was similar to that in the CNI/methotrexate controls.

The treatment or condition label corresponds to: high-dose cyclophosphamide on days +3 and +4 as single-agent GVHD prophylaxis. Busulfan and fludarabine conditioning, a related or unrelated marrow graft, and cyclophosphamide on days +3 and +4 were given to PTCy patients. The PTCy-treated patients were drawn from a prospective, multi-institutional clinical trial. Peripheral blood and bone marrow mononuclear cells were isolated by Ficoll-Hypaque density centrifugation and were cryopreserved. With regard to this clone: Its binding antigen is unknown. No much larger clone exists at a distance of one base, and base qualities are not known.

This TCR derives from a female patient between 35 and 55 years old who received an allogeneic stem cell transplant from a related donor, was CMV-positive, and had no GVHD. Some T cells may originate with the graft donor following a transplant. This sequence uses TRBV6-5 and TRBJ2-7, and 8 junction bases match TRBD1. Sequencing used PBMCs, obtained after allogeneic stem cell transplant with posttransplant cyclophosphamide. The sequence in DNA is TGTGCCAGCAGGCTAACAGGGGGATCCTACGAGCAGTACTTC. Protein translation: CASRLTGGSYEQYF.